The rows below give T cell receptor beta chains drawn from one sample of a study of CD8 T cells in ankylosing spondylitis. One entry per CDR3 protein, called by TCRdb with MiXCR from the 5' RACE reads. The table shows around 100,000 distinct CDR3 sequences, with around 24% occurring only once. Sequencing was performed on synovial fluid, either unsorted or a sorted T cell fraction (not recorded which). The receptors shown here come from a male donor with ankylosing spondylitis. Both conserved end residues are part of each CDR3. The D gene is left open where the match is weak. Clone size is shown for a subset of rows, as once, few, many or a class of expanded clone.

TRBJ2-7 | . | TRBV10-3 | many | CAISESRWGSYEQYF | TGTGCCATCAGTGAGTCCAGGTGGGGATCCTACGAGCAGTACTTC
TRBJ1-5 | TRBD1 | TRBV15 | . | CATSRDLPGQGNQPQHF | TGTGCCACCAGCAGAGATTTGCCGGGACAGGGCAATCAGCCCCAGCATTTT
TRBJ2-1 | TRBD1 | TRBV11-2 | few | CASSPRLGQPLAENEQFF | TGTGCCAGCAGCCCCCGGCTGGGACAGCCTCTTGCGGAGAATGAGCAGTTCTTC
TRBJ2-2 | . | TRBV7-2 | many | CASSLILRGELFF | TGTGCCAGCAGCTTAATTTTAAGAGGGGAGCTGTTTTTT
TRBJ1-1 | TRBD1 | TRBV10-1 | . | CASSEGQGGVRAFF | TGCGCCAGCAGTGAAGGACAGGGGGGAGTTAGAGCTTTCTTT
TRBJ1-5 | . | TRBV10-2 | few | CASSGRSEPQPQHF | TGCGCCAGCAGTGGGAGAAGTGAGCCTCAGCCCCAGCATTTT
TRBJ2-3 | . | TRBV20-1 | few | CSASLGYFTDTQYF | TGCAGTGCTAGCCTGGGCTATTTCACAGATACGCAGTATTTT
TRBJ2-5 | . | TRBV18 | few | CASSPTSLQETQYF | TGTGCCAGCTCACCTACGTCGCTTCAAGAGACCCAGTACTTC
TRBJ2-3 | TRBD2 | TRBV11-2 | . | CASSLSGTSGLFSDTQYF | TGTGCCAGCAGCTTGTCCGGGACTAGTGGGCTGTTTTCAGATACGCAGTATTTT
TRBJ2-1 | TRBD2 | TRBV10-1 | few | CASSERFGTSVYNEQFF | TGCGCCAGCAGTGAGAGATTCGGGACTAGCGTTTACAATGAGCAGTTCTTC
TRBJ2-1 | . | TRBV9 | . | CASSRILAEQFF | TGTGCCAGCAGCCGTATCCTAGCAGAGCAGTTCTTC
TRBJ1-1 | . | TRBV11-2 | . | CASSLGLRNTEAFF | TGTGCCAGCAGCTTAGGGCTGAGGAACACTGAAGCTTTCTTT
TRBJ2-1 | TRBD2 | TRBV7-9 | few | CASSRTSGSLNEQFF | TGTGCCAGCAGCCGCACTAGCGGGAGTTTAAATGAGCAGTTCTTC
TRBJ2-3 | TRBD1 | TRBV20-1 | . | CSASTGGPDTQYF | TGCAGTGCTTCGACAGGGGGACCAGATACGCAGTATTTT
TRBJ2-1 | TRBD1 | TRBV5-1 | . | CASSAGQGRAFEQFF | TGCGCCAGCAGCGCGGGACAGGGGAGAGCGTTTGAGCAGTTCTTC
TRBJ2-1 | TRBD2 | TRBV5-6 | . | CASSLDRRREAYNEQFF | TGTGCCAGCAGCTTGGATCGGCGGCGGGAGGCCTACAATGAGCAGTTCTTC
TRBJ1-5 | . | TRBV12-3/TRBV12-4 | many | CASSPGERRVGQPQHF | TGTGCCAGCAGTCCCGGCGAGCGTCGGGTTGGACAGCCCCAGCATTTT
TRBJ1-1 | TRBD1 | TRBV7-2 | . | CASSSAGGLGTEAFF | TGTGCCAGCAGTTCCGCAGGGGGTTTAGGCACTGAAGCTTTCTTT
TRBJ2-7 | . | TRBV20-1 | medium-sized | CSARAPAGYEQYF | TGCAGTGCTAGAGCTCCGGCTGGATACGAGCAGTACTTC
TRBJ1-4 | TRBD1 | TRBV5-6 | . | CASSQTGQGWTNEKLFF | TGTGCCAGCAGCCAAACGGGACAGGGGTGGACTAATGAAAAACTGTTTTTT
TRBJ2-3 | . | TRBV3-1 | . | CASSQDKTDTQYF | TGTGCCAGCAGCCAAGACAAGACAGATACGCAGTATTTT
TRBJ2-3 | . | TRBV20-1 | few | CSASKSLATTDTQYF | TGCAGTGCTAGCAAATCTCTAGCGACAACAGATACGCAGTATTTT
TRBJ2-1 | . | TRBV24-1 | . | CATSDSALGEQFF | TGTGCCACCAGTGATAGTGCCCTCGGAGAGCAGTTCTTC
TRBJ2-7 | TRBD1 | TRBV12-3/TRBV12-4 | few | CASSPGQYNEQYF | TGTGCCAGCAGCCCGGGACAGTACAACGAGCAGTACTTC
TRBJ2-1 | TRBD2 | TRBV7-2 | . | CASILSGRVSYNEQFF | TGTGCCAGCATCCTTAGCGGGAGGGTTTCCTACAATGAGCAGTTCTTC
TRBJ1-6 | . | TRBV20-1 | few | CSARDGGLYNSPLHF | TGCAGTGCTAGAGATGGGGGACTCTATAATTCACCCCTCCACTTT
TRBJ2-1 | TRBD2 | TRBV10-2 | . | CASRTRLAGGHNEQFF | TGCGCCAGCAGGACTAGACTAGCGGGAGGCCACAATGAGCAGTTCTTC
TRBJ2-7 | . | TRBV20-1 | . | CSAPVGGLYEQYF | TGCAGTGCCCCCGTAGGGGGTCTCTACGAGCAGTACTTC
TRBJ2-2 | TRBD2 | TRBV4-2 | . | CASSPGLAGLPQNTGELFF | TGTGCCAGCAGCCCGGGACTAGCGGGATTACCTCAAAACACCGGGGAGCTGTTTTTT
TRBJ1-1 | . | TRBV3-1 | many | CASSPRPQREAFF | TGTGCCAGCAGCCCCAGACCCCAGAGAGAAGCTTTCTTT
TRBJ2-5 | . | TRBV11-2 | . | CASSPLTSTQETQYF | TGTGCCAGCAGCCCCCTTACCAGTACTCAAGAGACCCAGTACTTC
TRBJ2-2 | . | TRBV24-1 | few | CATSDFQNTGELFF | TGTGCCACCAGTGACTTTCAGAACACCGGGGAGCTGTTTTTT
TRBJ1-4 | TRBD1 | TRBV5-1 | . | CASSSSPTGVEKLFF | TGCGCCAGCAGCTCGTCACCGACAGGGGTTGAAAAACTGTTTTTT
TRBJ1-1 | . | TRBV29-1 | many | CSVEGVQGKNTEAFF | TGCAGCGTTGAAGGGGTCCAGGGGAAAAACACTGAAGCTTTCTTT
TRBJ1-6 | . | TRBV21-1 | once | CASSKGTTHVGNSPLHF | TGTGCCAGCAGCAAGGGGACAACCCACGTCGGGAATTCACCCCTCCACTTT
TRBJ1-1 | . | TRBV20-1 | few | CSARDFLNTEAFF | TGCAGTGCTAGAGATTTTTTGAACACTGAAGCTTTCTTT
TRBJ2-1 | TRBD2 | TRBV20-1 | . | CSAIPTSGRAYSNEQFF | TGCAGTGCCATCCCCACTAGCGGGAGGGCTTATAGTAATGAGCAGTTCTTC
TRBJ1-4 | . | TRBV5-6 | few | CASSLRAGRANEKLFF | TGTGCCAGCAGCTTGAGGGCGGGGCGGGCTAATGAAAAACTGTTTTTT
TRBJ2-5 | . | TRBV15 | . | CATSKGPVDSQETQYF | TGTGCCACCAGCAAGGGCCCTGTTGACAGCCAAGAGACCCAGTACTTC
TRBJ1-1 | TRBD1 | TRBV7-9 | once | CASRTGESTEAFF | TGTGCCAGCAGGACAGGGGAGAGCACTGAAGCTTTCTTT
TRBJ2-1 | TRBD2 | TRBV20-1 | many | CSARPPSGRINEQFF | TGCAGTGCTAGACCCCCTAGCGGGAGGATAAATGAGCAGTTCTTC
TRBJ2-5 | TRBD1 | TRBV6-2/TRBV6-3 | many | CASSYTGARETQYF | TGTGCCAGCAGTTACACAGGGGCACGGGAGACCCAGTACTTC
TRBJ1-1 | . | TRBV12-3/TRBV12-4 | medium-sized | CASSSRGGTEAFF | TGTGCCAGCAGTTCGAGGGGAGGAACTGAAGCTTTCTTT
TRBJ2-1 | . | TRBV25-1 | medium-sized | CASRDSLNNEQFF | TGTGCCAGCCGGGACTCCCTTAACAATGAGCAGTTCTTC
TRBJ2-6 | . | TRBV3-1 | few | CASSYFSGANVLTF | TGTGCCAGCAGCTACTTCTCTGGGGCCAACGTCCTGACTTTC
TRBJ2-2 | TRBD2 | TRBV7-2 | few | CASSLVPSGRVAGELFF | TGTGCCAGCAGCTTAGTTCCTAGCGGGAGGGTAGCCGGGGAGCTGTTTTTT
TRBJ2-3 | TRBD2 | TRBV9 | . | CASSSRTSGTDTQYF | TGTGCCAGCAGCAGCCGGACTAGCGGCACAGATACGCAGTATTTT
TRBJ2-3 | . | TRBV18 | many | CASSVADTQYF | TGTGCCAGCTCAGTCGCAGATACGCAGTATTTT
TRBJ2-5 | TRBD1 | TRBV27 | few | CASSFGQAGVTQYF | TGTGCCAGCAGTTTCGGACAGGCGGGTGTGACCCAGTACTTC
TRBJ1-3 | TRBD1 | TRBV5-1 | few | CASSVGQRSSGNTIYF | TGCGCCAGCAGCGTGGGACAGAGAAGCTCTGGAAACACCATATATTTT
TRBJ2-3 | . | TRBV20-1 | . | CSARAKDRRTDTQYF | TGCAGTGCTAGAGCTAAGGACAGACGCACAGATACGCAGTATTTT
TRBJ1-4 | . | TRBV12-3/TRBV12-4 | . | CASRPTPGPWDEKLFF | TGTGCCAGCAGACCCACCCCCGGACCGTGGGATGAAAAACTGTTTTTT
TRBJ2-5 | TRBD2 | TRBV5-4 | . | CASSLGRGQETQYF | TGTGCCAGCAGTCTTGGGAGGGGACAAGAGACCCAGTACTTC
TRBJ2-1 | TRBD2 | TRBV9 | . | CASSLRTSVYGSNEQFF | TGTGCCAGCAGCTTACGGACTAGCGTTTACGGGAGCAATGAGCAGTTCTTC
TRBJ2-1 | TRBD2 | TRBV18 | . | CASSPLREGNTGNEQFF | TGTGCCAGCTCACCACTGCGGGAGGGCAACACGGGGAATGAGCAGTTCTTC